The 10 T cell receptor beta chains below come from one sample, sequenced in a study of metastatic and nonmetastatic thyroid tumors. Through MiXCR, TCRdb re-clonotyped the PCR reads. The sample consists of tens of thousands of clones, 25% to 35% of them appearing once. All patients were treatment-naive before thyroid surgery. The specimen was blood. All receptors derive from a female donor with papillary thyroid cancer or a benign thyroid nodule (not recorded which). Some clones in this sample may be carry-over from other donors' samples.

This clone has ten or more counts. J is TRBJ2-5 and V is TRBV2; D is perhaps TRBD2 (6 bases). The V end was cut by 4 bases, the J end by 4 bases, with 16 bases between. CDR1 SNHLY and CDR2 FYNNEI come from the germline V gene. The CDR3 contains 15 residues. The CDR3 nucleotides read TGTGCCAGCAGTGTTGGAGGGCCCAATGGAGAGACCCAGTACTTC. It codes for CASSVGGPNGETQYF.

This clone was seen repeatedly, ten times or more. V gene TRBV6-4 combines with J gene TRBJ2-6; possibly TRBD1 for D (5 bases). Germline CDR1 and CDR2: MRHNA and SNTAGT. CDR3 size: 15 residues. The germline V and J ends were trimmed by 0 bases and 2 bases, with 5 bases remaining between them. CDR3 in amino acids: CASSDSTAGANVLTF. As DNA, the CDR3 is TGTGCCAGCAGTGACTCGACAGCTGGGGCCAACGTCCTGACTTTC.

The rearrangement links TRBV2 to TRBJ2-2; the D is unclear. The CDR3 is 13 residues long. Between the trimmed V and J ends, which lost 9 bases and 5 bases, there was a span of 13 bases. The germline V gene encodes CDR1 SNHLY and CDR2 FYNNEI. The CDR3 coding sequence is TGTGCCAGTCAACGGGTCCCTACCGGGGAGCTGTTTTTT. Translated: CASQRVPTGELFF. Full variable domain (missing parts from reference TRBV2 and TRBJ2-2): EPEVTQTPSHQVTQMGQEVILRCVPISNHLYFYWYRQILGQKVEFLVSFYNNEISEKSEIFDDQFSVERPDGSNFTLKIRSTKLEDSAMYFCASQRVPTGELFFGEGSRLTVL.

Comment on this clone: Relative to the germline gene, one junction end is altered; a read error may explain this. This sequence joins TRBV10-3 and TRBJ2-7, with D possibly matching TRBD1 (6 bases). The CDR3 is 14 amino acids. Per germline, CDR1 ENHRY and CDR2 SYGVKD. CDR3 nucleotide sequence: TGTCCCATCAGTGAGGGACATATAAGCCACGAGCAGTACTTC. It is translated as CPISEGHISHEQYF.

This clone appeared many times. The chain carries TRBV24-1 and TRBJ2-1; no firm D call. CDR1 KGHDR and CDR2 SFDVKD come from the germline V gene. The CDR3 runs 13 residues. V was clipped by 10 bases and J by 10 bases, with 19 bases between them. In DNA form, the CDR3 reads TGTGCCACGAGAAACCTAGAGTACACGGAGCAGTTCTTC. Translating it yields CATRNLEYTEQFF.

The V call is TRBV20-1, the J call TRBJ1-2; D gene unclear. There are 12 residues in the CDR3. Germline V gene data show CDR1 as DFQATT and CDR2 as SNEGSKA (reference sequence). Trimming removed 0 bases at V and 4 bases at J, with 6 bases between. The CDR3 protein is CSARERTYGYTF. The CDR3 DNA reads as TGCAGTGCTAGAGAGCGGACCTATGGCTACACCTTC.

This clone was counted a few times. The V gene is TRBV19, the J gene TRBJ1-2, with 7 bases that match TRBD1. The CDR3 is 13 amino acids. The junction had 6 bases not matched to a gene; V was cut back by 7 bases and J by 4 bases. Germline V lookup: CDR1 LNHDA, CDR2 SQIVND (reference sequence). The CDR3 reads CASTGDRSYGYTF. The DNA for the CDR3 is TGTGCCAGTACCGGGGACAGAAGCTATGGCTACACCTTC.

The table lists this clone with a count of one. V usage is TRBV19 and J usage is TRBJ2-2, with TRBD2 matching over 16 bases. The germline gives CDR1 LNHDA, CDR2 SQIVND (reference sequence). The junction had 8 bases not matched to a gene; V was cut back by 6 bases and J by 4 bases. This CDR3 is 18 amino acids long. The CDR3 region is CASSKGLAGGQLTGELFF. In DNA, the CDR3 is TGTGCCAGTAGCAAGGGACTAGCGGGGGGGCAGCTCACCGGGGAGCTGTTTTTT.

Comment on this clone: This may arise from a read error, as a much more abundant clone is one base away. The chain has TRBV12-5 and TRBJ1-2, with D maybe TRBD1 (5 bases). The CDR3 spans 12 residues. V was clipped by 3 bases and J by 8 bases, with 10 bases between them. Germline CDR1 reads LGHNT; CDR2 reads FRNRAP. CDR3 loop: CASGLAGEGYTF. In nucleotides, the CDR3 is TGTGCTAGTGGTTTAGCGGGGGAAGGCTACACCTTC.

This clone has a count of ten or more. The chain links TRBV15 to TRBJ2-5; D remains ambiguous. The V gene's germline CDR1 is LNHNV and CDR2 YYDKDF (reference sequence). The CDR3 consists of 11 residues. Trimming left V 0 bases short and J 7 bases short, with 3 bases between. CDR3 coding DNA: TGTGCCACCAGCAGAGAGGGGACCCAGTACTTC. Translating it yields CATSREGTQYF.